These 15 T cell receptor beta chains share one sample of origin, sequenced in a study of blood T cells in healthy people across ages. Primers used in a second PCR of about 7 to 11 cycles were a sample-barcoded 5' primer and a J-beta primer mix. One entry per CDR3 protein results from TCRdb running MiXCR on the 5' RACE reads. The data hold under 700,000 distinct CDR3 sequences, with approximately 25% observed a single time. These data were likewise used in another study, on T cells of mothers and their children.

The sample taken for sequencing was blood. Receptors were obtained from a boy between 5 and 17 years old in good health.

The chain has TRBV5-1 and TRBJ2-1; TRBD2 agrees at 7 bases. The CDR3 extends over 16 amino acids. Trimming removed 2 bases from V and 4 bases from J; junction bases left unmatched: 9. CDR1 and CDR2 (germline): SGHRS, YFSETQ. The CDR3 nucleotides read TGCGCCAGCAGCTTTTTTGGGGAGGGTCTTTACAATGAGCAGTTCTTC. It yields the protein CASSFFGEGLYNEQFF.

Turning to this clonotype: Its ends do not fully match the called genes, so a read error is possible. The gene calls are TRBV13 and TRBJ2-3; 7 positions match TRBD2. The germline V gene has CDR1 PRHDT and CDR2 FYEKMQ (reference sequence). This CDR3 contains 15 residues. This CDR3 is CASSEIATSTVTQYF. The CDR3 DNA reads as TGTGCCAGCAGCGAAATAGCGACTAGCACAGTTACGCAGTATTTT. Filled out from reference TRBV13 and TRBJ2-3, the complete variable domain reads AAGVIQSPRHLIKEKRETATLKCYPIPRHDTVYWYQQGPGQDPQFLISFYEKMQSDKGSIPDRFSAQQFSDYHSELNMSSLELGDSALYFCASSEIATSTVTQYFGPGTRLTVL.

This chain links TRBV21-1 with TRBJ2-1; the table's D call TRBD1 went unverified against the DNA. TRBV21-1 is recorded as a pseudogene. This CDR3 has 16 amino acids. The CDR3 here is CAGSKARGGSHNEQFF. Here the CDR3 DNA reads TGTGCCGGCAGCAAAGCTAGGGGGGGGTCGCACAATGAGCAGTTCTTC.

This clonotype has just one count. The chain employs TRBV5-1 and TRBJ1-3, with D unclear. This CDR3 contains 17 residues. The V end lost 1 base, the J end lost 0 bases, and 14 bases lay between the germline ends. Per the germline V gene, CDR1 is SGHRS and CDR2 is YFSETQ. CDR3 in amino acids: CASSLREAALSGNTIYF. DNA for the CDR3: TGCGCCAGCAGCTTGCGGGAGGCGGCTCTCTCTGGAAACACCATATATTTT.

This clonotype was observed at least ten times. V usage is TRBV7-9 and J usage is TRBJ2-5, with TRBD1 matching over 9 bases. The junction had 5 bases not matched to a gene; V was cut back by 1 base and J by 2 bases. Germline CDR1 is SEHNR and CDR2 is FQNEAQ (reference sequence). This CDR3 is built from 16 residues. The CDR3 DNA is TGTGCCAGCAGCTTAGAAGGTGGACAGGGGCAAGAGACCCAGTACTTC. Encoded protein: CASSLEGGQGQETQYF.

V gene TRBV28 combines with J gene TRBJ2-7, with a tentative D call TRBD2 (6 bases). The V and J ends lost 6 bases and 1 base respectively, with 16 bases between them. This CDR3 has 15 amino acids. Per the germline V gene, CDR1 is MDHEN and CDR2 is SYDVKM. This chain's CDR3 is CASSLGGSASYEQYF. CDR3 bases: TGTGCCAGCAGCTTGGGGGGTAGCGCGTCCTACGAGCAGTACTTC.

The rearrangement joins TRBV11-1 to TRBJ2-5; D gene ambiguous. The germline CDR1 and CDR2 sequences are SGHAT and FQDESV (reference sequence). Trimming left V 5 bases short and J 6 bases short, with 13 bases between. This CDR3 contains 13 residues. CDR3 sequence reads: CASSLRVGQTQYF. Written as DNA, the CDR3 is TGTGCCAGCAGCCTCCGGGTCGGGCAGACCCAGTACTTC.

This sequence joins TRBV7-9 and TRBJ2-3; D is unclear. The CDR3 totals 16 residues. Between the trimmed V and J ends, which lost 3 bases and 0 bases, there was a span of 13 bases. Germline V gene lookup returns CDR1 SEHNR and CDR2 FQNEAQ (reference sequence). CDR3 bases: TGTGCCAGCAGCTTCGGCACAGCGCTTAGCACAGATACGCAGTATTTT. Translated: CASSFGTALSTDTQYF.

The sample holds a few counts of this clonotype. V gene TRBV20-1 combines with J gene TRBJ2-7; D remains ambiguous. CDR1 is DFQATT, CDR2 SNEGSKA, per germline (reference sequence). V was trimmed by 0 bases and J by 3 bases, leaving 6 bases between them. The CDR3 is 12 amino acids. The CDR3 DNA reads TGCAGTGCTAGAGAGAACCGCTACGAGCAGTACTTC. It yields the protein CSARENRYEQYF.

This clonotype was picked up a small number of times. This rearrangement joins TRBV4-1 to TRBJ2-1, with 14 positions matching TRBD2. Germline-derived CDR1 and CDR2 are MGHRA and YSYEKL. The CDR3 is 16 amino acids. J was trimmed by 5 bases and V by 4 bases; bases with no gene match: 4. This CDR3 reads CASSRGLAGGNNEQFF. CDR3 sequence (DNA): TGCGCCAGCAGCCGAGGACTAGCGGGGGGTAACAATGAGCAGTTCTTC.

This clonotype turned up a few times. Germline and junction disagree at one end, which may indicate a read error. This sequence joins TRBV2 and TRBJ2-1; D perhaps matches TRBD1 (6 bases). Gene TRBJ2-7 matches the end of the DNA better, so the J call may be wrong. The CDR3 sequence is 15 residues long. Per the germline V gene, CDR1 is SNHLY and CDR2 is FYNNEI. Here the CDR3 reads CASGEGTSISYEQYF. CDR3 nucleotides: TGTGCCAGCGGTGAAGGGACATCGATCTCCTACGAGCAGTACTTC.

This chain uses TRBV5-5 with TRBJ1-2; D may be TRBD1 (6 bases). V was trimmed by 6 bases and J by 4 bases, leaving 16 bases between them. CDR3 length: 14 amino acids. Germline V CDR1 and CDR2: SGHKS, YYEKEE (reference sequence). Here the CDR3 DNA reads TGTGCCAGCATCCAGGGGAGCCAAACCTATGGCTACACCTTC. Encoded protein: CASIQGSQTYGYTF. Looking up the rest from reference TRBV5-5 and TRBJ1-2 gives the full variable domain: DAGVTQSPTHLIKTRGQQVTLRCSPISGHKSVSWYQQVLGQGPQFIFQYYEKEERGRGNFPDRFSARQFPNYSSELNVNALLLGDSALYLCASIQGSQTYGYTFGSGTRLTVV.

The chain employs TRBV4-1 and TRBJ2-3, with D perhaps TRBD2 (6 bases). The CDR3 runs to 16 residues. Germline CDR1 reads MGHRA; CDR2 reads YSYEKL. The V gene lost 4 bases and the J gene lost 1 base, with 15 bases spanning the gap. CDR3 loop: CASSPLGRGGTDTQYF. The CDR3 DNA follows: TGCGCCAGCAGCCCCCTGGGGCGGGGAGGCACAGATACGCAGTATTTT.

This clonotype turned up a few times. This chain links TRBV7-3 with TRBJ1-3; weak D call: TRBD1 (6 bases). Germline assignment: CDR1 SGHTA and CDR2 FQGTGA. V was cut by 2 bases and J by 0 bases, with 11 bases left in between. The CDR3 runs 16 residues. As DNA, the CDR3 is TGTGCCAGCAGCTTAGACAGGCCTTCCTCTGGAAACACCATATATTTT. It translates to CASSLDRPSSGNTIYF.

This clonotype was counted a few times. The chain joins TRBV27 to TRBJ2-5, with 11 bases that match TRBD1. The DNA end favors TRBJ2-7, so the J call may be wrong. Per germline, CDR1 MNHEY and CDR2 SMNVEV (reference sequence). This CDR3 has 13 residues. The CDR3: CASKGTGGYEQYF. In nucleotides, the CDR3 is TGTGCCAGTAAAGGGACAGGGGGTTACGAGCAGTACTTC.